Each of the 31 T cell receptor beta chains below was sequenced from the same sample in a study of CD8 T cells in ankylosing spondylitis. Whole-study findings and limits: There was a TCR beta motif, made of eight highly homologous variants, that appeared characteristic of ankylosing spondylitis blood.

For these TCRs, the target antigens are not known. From the 5' RACE reads, TCRdb called clonotypes with MiXCR, one entry per CDR3 protein. The sample includes over 400,000 distinct CDR3 sequences, 25% to 30% of them seen just once. The sample consisted of blood, either unsorted or a sorted T cell fraction (not recorded which). These receptors originate from a male donor with ankylosing spondylitis.

This chain joins TRBV29-1 and TRBJ2-1, with D perhaps matching TRBD1 (6 bases). Germline V gene lookup returns CDR1 SQVTM and CDR2 ANQGSEA. Trimming took off 3 bases at V and 0 bases at J, with 15 bases between the two ends. This CDR3 is built from 16 residues. DNA for the CDR3: TGCAGCGTTGAGGGCAGTACAGGGAGCTCCTACAATGAGCAGTTCTTC. Translation: CSVEGSTGSSYNEQFF.

This clonotype was seen more than once but under ten times. The chain combines TRBV4-1 with TRBJ1-4; D call uncertain. The V gene's germline CDR1 is MGHRA and CDR2 YSYEKL. Trimming took off 0 bases at V and 0 bases at J, with 8 bases between the two ends. CDR3 length: 16 amino acids. The DNA for the CDR3 is TGCGCCAGCAGCCAAGATCCGGGGACAACTAATGAAAAACTGTTTTTT. Amino acid sequence: CASSQDPGTTNEKLFF.

This clonotype was seen more than once but under ten times. This chain links TRBV12-3 or TRBV12-4 with TRBJ1-1; D unclear. This CDR3 has 13 residues. V lost 6 bases, J lost 11 bases, and 19 bases lay in between. The CDR3 bases are TGTGCCAGCAGGTTGACACGTCCGGGTTGGGCTTTCTTT. It codes for CASRLTRPGWAFF.

The chain combines TRBV6-5 with TRBJ2-2; 7 bases are a match to TRBD2. Germline CDR1 reads MNHEY; CDR2 reads SVGAGI. This CDR3 region has 16 residues. Germline trimming cut 0 bases from V and 6 bases from J; bases unmatched to any gene: 7. The CDR3: CASSYSELAGAGELFF. Here the CDR3 DNA reads TGTGCCAGCAGTTACTCGGAGTTGGCGGGAGCCGGGGAGCTGTTTTTT.

This clonotype was picked up a small number of times. The chain is built from TRBV5-1 and TRBJ1-1; D remains ambiguous. The V and J ends lost 2 bases and 5 bases respectively, with 10 bases between them. The germline gives CDR1 SGHRS, CDR2 YFSETQ. The CDR3 runs 13 residues. CDR3 nucleotides: TGCGCCAGCAGCTTCTTAGTGGGTACTGAAGCTTTCTTT. Amino acids: CASSFLVGTEAFF.

The chain is built from TRBV27 and TRBJ2-5, with TRBD2 matching over 10 bases. The CDR3 covers 16 residues. Germline V CDR1 and CDR2: MNHEY, SMNVEV (reference sequence). The junction had 6 bases not matched to a gene; V was cut back by 3 bases and J by 2 bases. CDR3: CASSLTSGWGQETQYF. CDR3 DNA: TGTGCCAGCAGTTTGACTAGCGGGTGGGGACAAGAGACCCAGTACTTC.

The V gene is TRBV7-8, the J gene TRBJ1-1; D gene uncertain. This CDR3 comprises 13 residues. CDR1 SGHVS and CDR2 FQNEAQ come from the germline V gene. V was pared by 5 bases and J by 0 bases, with 7 bases between. CDR3 protein: CASSISLNTEAFF. The CDR3 DNA follows: TGTGCCAGCAGCATATCCTTGAACACTGAAGCTTTCTTT.

As DNA, the CDR3 is TGTGCCAGCAGTGAAGCCCCGGTCGGGTCGGGGCTGTTTTTT. Protein: CASSEAPVGSGLFF. The chain is built from TRBV2 and TRBJ2-2, with D unclear. Per the germline V gene, CDR1 is SNHLY and CDR2 is FYNNEI. The CDR3 has 14 residues. Between the trimmed V and J ends, which lost 0 bases and 13 bases, there was a span of 15 bases.

This clonotype appeared a few times. The chain links TRBV5-6 to TRBJ2-2, with TRBD1 identical over 7 bases. V dropped 0 bases and J dropped 6; count of bases not matched to a gene: 11. Germline V CDR1 and CDR2: SGHDT, YYEEEE. This CDR3 is 17 amino acids long. The CDR3 sequence: CASSLDRGRFVAGELFF. The CDR3 DNA reads as TGTGCCAGCAGCTTGGACAGGGGAAGGTTCGTGGCCGGGGAGCTGTTTTTT.

J is TRBJ2-2 and V is TRBV5-5, with 7 bases matching TRBD1. Looked up from germline, CDR1 is SGHKS and CDR2 is YYEKEE (reference sequence). V was pared by 6 bases and J by 7 bases, with 12 bases of the junction left unmatched. The CDR3 consists of 15 residues. CDR3 residues: CASIMTGNFLGELFF. The CDR3 DNA reads as TGTGCCAGCATCATGACAGGGAACTTCCTCGGGGAGCTGTTTTTT.

This clonotype was seen a handful of times. The chain links TRBV6-1 to TRBJ1-5; the D is unclear. The CDR3 length is 15 residues. V was shortened by 0 bases and J by 3 bases, with 9 bases between the two germline ends. The germline gives CDR1 MNHNS, CDR2 SASEGT. The CDR3 here is CASSEAGGYNQPQHF. In DNA, the CDR3 is TGTGCCAGCAGTGAAGCGGGCGGTTACAATCAGCCCCAGCATTTT.

The genes are TRBV3-1 and TRBJ1-3; no clear D. This CDR3 is built from 13 residues. Looked up from germline, CDR1 is LGHDT and CDR2 is YNNKEL (reference sequence). Trimming cost V 3 bases and J 2 bases, with 5 bases left between them. The CDR3 protein is CASSHSPGNTIYF. CDR3 in DNA: TGTGCCAGCAGCCATAGCCCTGGAAACACCATATATTTT.

This clonotype was seen more than once but under ten times. CDR3 nucleotide sequence: TGCAGTGCTAGACGACTAGCGGGACAGGTGAACAACAATGAGCAGTTCTTC. This translates into CSARRLAGQVNNNEQFF. The chain employs TRBV20-1 and TRBJ2-1, with 11 bases identical to TRBD2. This CDR3 spans 17 amino acids. Germline V gene data show CDR1 as DFQATT and CDR2 as SNEGSKA (reference sequence). The ends lost 2 bases at V and 5 bases at J; junction bases unmatched: 11.

The CDR3 region has the DNA TGTGCCAGCTCACCTAGTCCCTCCTACGAGCAGTACGTC. As protein: CASSPSPSYEQYV. This rearrangement joins TRBV18 to TRBJ2-7, with unresolved D. The length of the CDR3 is 13 residues. Trimming pared 3 bases from V and 0 bases from J, leaving 6 bases between. CDR1 and CDR2 (germline): KGHSH, LQKENI.

There are a few counts of this clonotype. This chain connects TRBV7-8 to TRBJ2-3; D unclear. CDR3 size: 12 residues. V lost 3 bases and J 5 bases, leaving 6 bases between the germline ends. CDR1 and CDR2 from the germline V gene are SGHVS and FQNEAQ. CDR3 residues: CASSLRRDTQYF. CDR3 coding DNA: TGTGCCAGCAGCTTGAGACGAGATACGCAGTATTTT. Complete variable domain (other parts from reference TRBV7-8 and TRBJ2-3): GAGVSQSPRYKVAKRGQDVALRCDPISGHVSLFWYQQALGQGPEFLTYFQNEAQLDKSGLPSDRFFAERPEGSVSTLKIQRTQQEDSAVYLCASSLRRDTQYFGPGTRLTVL.

This rearrangement joins TRBV4-1 to TRBJ1-1, with a possible D match to TRBD1 (6 bases). Trimming took off 4 bases at V and 1 base at J, with 19 bases between the two ends. This CDR3 comprises 17 residues. Germline V gives CDR1 MGHRA, CDR2 YSYEKL. CDR3 sequence: CASSRQVTGTSNTEAFF. In nucleotides, the CDR3 is TGCGCCAGCAGCCGCCAAGTGACGGGGACATCGAACACTGAAGCTTTCTTT.

In its sample, this clonotype was seen a few times. The chain employs TRBV20-1 and TRBJ2-5, with TRBD2 matching over 12 bases. CDR1 and CDR2 from the germline V gene are DFQATT and SNEGSKA (reference sequence). The length of the CDR3 is 16 residues. After removal of 3 bases from V and 1 base from J, the junction contained 6 bases not matched to a gene. The CDR3 sequence: CSASDGTSGFQETQYF. The DNA of the CDR3 is TGCAGTGCTAGTGATGGGACTAGCGGGTTCCAAGAGACCCAGTACTTC.

The J gene is TRBJ2-7, the V gene TRBV21-1; the DNA was not compared with TRBD2, the D call given in the table. TRBV21-1 is designated a pseudogene. The CDR3 contains 18 residues. The CDR3 loop reads CASSPTNRRTRIIYEQYV. The CDR3, as DNA: TGTGCCAGCAGCCCGACCAACCGGAGGACTAGGATTATCTACGAGCAGTACGTC.

The genes are TRBV7-2 and TRBJ2-5; 10 bases line up with TRBD2. Per germline, CDR1 SGHTA and CDR2 FQGNSA. The trim removed 0 bases at V and 2 bases at J, leaving 9 bases unmatched. The CDR3 sequence is 18 residues long. The CDR3, as DNA: TGTGCCAGCAGCTTAGCGCTCGGTCTAGCGGGAGATCAAGAGACCCAGTACTTC. Protein product: CASSLALGLAGDQETQYF.

CDR3 nucleotide sequence: TGTGCCAGCTCACCACGAACGGTCGGAAACACCATATATTTT. Amino acids: CASSPRTVGNTIYF. The chain couples TRBV18 to TRBJ1-3; D remains ambiguous. The CDR3 totals 14 residues. V lost 1 base, J lost 4 bases, and 8 bases lay in between. Germline values: CDR1 KGHSH, CDR2 LQKENI.

The sample holds a few counts of this clonotype. The V call is TRBV20-1, the J call TRBJ2-2; D not resolved. Germline V gives CDR1 DFQATT, CDR2 SNEGSKA (reference sequence). Trimming pared 6 bases from V and 2 bases from J, leaving 13 bases between. This CDR3 spans 14 amino acids. CDR3 in amino acids: CSASSRGNTGELFF. In nucleotides, the CDR3 is TGCAGTGCCAGTTCCCGCGGAAACACCGGGGAGCTGTTTTTT.

The V and J genes are TRBV7-9 and TRBJ1-2; no definite D call. Germline assignment: CDR1 SEHNR and CDR2 FQNEAQ (reference sequence). The V and J ends lost 1 base and 2 bases respectively, with 8 bases between them. The CDR3 sequence is 14 residues long. In DNA form, the CDR3 reads TGTGCCAGCAGCTTAGGCAGCCAAAACTATGGCTACACCTTC. Amino acid sequence: CASSLGSQNYGYTF.

This clonotype showed up many times. The chain couples TRBV5-1 to TRBJ2-1; D is possibly TRBD2 (5 bases). CDR1 SGHRS and CDR2 YFSETQ come from the germline V gene. This CDR3 has 17 residues. V was pared by 0 bases and J by 5 bases, with 18 bases between. CDR3 nucleotide sequence: TGCGCCAGCAGCTTGGCCGGTACCGGAGGTCGAAACAATGAGCAGTTCTTC. It specifies CASSLAGTGGRNNEQFF. The whole variable domain, remainder taken from reference TRBV5-1 and TRBJ2-1, is KAGVTQTPRYLIKTRGQQVTLSCSPISGHRSVSWYQQTPGQGLQFLFEYFSETQRNKGNFPGRFSGRQFSNSRSEMNVSTLELGDSALYLCASSLAGTGGRNNEQFFGPGTRLTVL.

This chain uses TRBV7-9 with TRBJ2-5; 8 bases fit TRBD1. Germline CDR1 reads SEHNR; CDR2 reads FQNEAQ (reference sequence). With 4 bases clipped from V and 1 base from J, the junction kept 2 bases outside the gene matches. The CDR3 has 14 amino acids. In nucleotides, the CDR3 is TGTGCCAGCAGCTCGACAGGGGCCCAAGAGACCCAGTACTTC. Amino acids: CASSSTGAQETQYF. Combining the CDR3 with reference TRBV7-9 and TRBJ2-5 gives the whole variable domain DTGVSQNPRHKITKRGQNVTFRCDPISEHNRLYWYRQTLGQGPEFLTYFQNEAQLEKSRLLSDRFSAERPKGSFSTLEIQRTEQGDSAMYLCASSSTGAQETQYFGPGTRLLVL.

This clonotype was counted a few times. This chain connects TRBV14 to TRBJ1-1, with 7 bases matching TRBD1. This CDR3 region has 16 residues. Per germline, CDR1 SGHDN and CDR2 FVKESK. Trimming at V came to 4 bases and at J to 7 bases, leaving 15 bases not matched to a gene. The CDR3 DNA reads as TGTGCCAGCAGCCGAGGGACAGCCAGTCTCAGCAATGAAGCTTTCTTT. Translating it yields CASSRGTASLSNEAFF.

The chain carries TRBV7-9 and TRBJ2-7, with 7 positions matching TRBD2. The CDR3 has 11 amino acids. From germline, CDR1 is SEHNR and CDR2 FQNEAQ (reference sequence). After removal of 8 bases from V and 6 bases from J, the junction contained 4 bases not matched to a gene. The CDR3 reads CASGGDSEQYV. The DNA for the CDR3 is TGTGCCAGCGGGGGGGACTCCGAGCAGTACGTC.

The rearrangement joins TRBV20-1 to TRBJ2-2, with 8 bases lining up with TRBD1. The germline CDR1 and CDR2 sequences are DFQATT and SNEGSKA (reference sequence). V shed 6 bases and J 7 bases; nucleotides not matched to a gene: 4. This CDR3 comprises 12 residues. The CDR3 nucleotides are TGCAGTGCCCCAGGGGGCGGCGGGGAGCTGTTTTTT. Translation gives CSAPGGGGELFF.

The chain uses TRBV10-3 and TRBJ1-5; D is ambiguous. This CDR3 spans 13 amino acids. Between the trimmed V and J ends, which lost 0 bases and 5 bases, there was a span of 5 bases. Germline V lookup: CDR1 ENHRY, CDR2 SYGVKD. The CDR3 is CAISESTDQPQHF. The DNA for the CDR3 is TGTGCCATCAGTGAGTCGACGGATCAGCCCCAGCATTTT.

Ten or more counts support this clonotype. The CDR3 is CASSLDQGPQETQYF. Written as DNA, the CDR3 is TGCGCCAGCAGCTTGGACCAGGGGCCCCAAGAGACCCAGTACTTC. V and J are TRBV5-1 and TRBJ2-5, with D possibly being TRBD1 (6 bases). Trimming left V 0 bases short and J 1 base short, with 10 bases between. CDR1 is SGHRS and CDR2 is YFSETQ in the germline V gene. The CDR3 sequence is 15 residues long.

A few counts support this clonotype. The chain has TRBV11-1 and TRBJ2-1; 13 nucleotides agree with TRBD2. The V gene end was trimmed by 5 bases and the J gene end by 3 bases; junction bases not matched to a gene: 13. The germline V gene has CDR1 SGHAT and CDR2 FQDESV (reference sequence). This CDR3 contains 19 residues. The chain's CDR3 is CASSPFGLAGALYYNEQFF. The CDR3 DNA sequence: TGTGCCAGCAGCCCTTTCGGACTAGCGGGAGCCCTCTACTACAATGAGCAGTTCTTC.

This clonotype was observed a handful of times. The chain uses TRBV6-5 and TRBJ2-7; TRBD1 matches 8 bases. This CDR3 has 14 amino acids. The germline gives CDR1 MNHEY, CDR2 SVGAGI. V trimming: 0 bases; J trimming: 2 bases; junction bases outside the gene matches: 0. CDR3 residues: CASSYSTGAYEQYF. The CDR3 DNA follows: TGTGCCAGCAGTTACTCGACAGGGGCCTACGAGCAGTACTTC.